These 14 T cell receptor beta chains were all obtained from the same sample, sequenced in a study of shared clonotypes between healthy human individuals. Only in-frame clones appear in the TCRdb table, and some are missing; sequencing was by immunoSEQ multiplex PCR. Among over 850,000 clones listed, about four fifths were seen once. Specimen: memory CD4+ T cells from PBMCs. The sample's subset: CD45RA-negative fraction. The receptors originated from a man between 18 and 29 years old in good health. Some clones in this sample may be carry-over from other donors' samples.

The chain has TRBV5-1 and TRBJ2-6, with D uncertain. The CDR3 covers 14 residues. The V gene's germline CDR1 is SGHRS and CDR2 YFSETQ. V lost 0 bases and J 4 bases, leaving 5 bases between the germline ends. The chain's CDR3 is CASSLESGANVLTF. In DNA form, the CDR3 reads TGCGCCAGCAGCTTGGAGTCCGGGGCCAACGTCCTGACTTTC.

The chain carries TRBV7-2 and TRBJ1-3, with D unresolved. This CDR3 comprises 15 residues. Germline CDR1 SGHTA, CDR2 FQGNSA. Trimming cost V 6 bases and J 0 bases, with 12 bases left between them. The CDR3 loop reads CASRNPWASGNTIYF. For the CDR3, the DNA is TGTGCCAGCAGGAACCCGTGGGCCTCTGGAAACACCATATATTTT.

This sequence joins TRBV7-9 and TRBJ2-5, with a tentative D call TRBD1 (6 bases). Trimming cost V 5 bases and J 10 bases, with 23 bases left between them. The germline gives CDR1 SEHNR, CDR2 FQNEAQ (reference sequence). This CDR3 contains 15 residues. Here the CDR3 DNA reads TGTGCCAGCAGCCCTCGCACAGTTGGGGGCGTGGACCAGTACTTC. It yields the protein CASSPRTVGGVDQYF.

V and J are TRBV5-1 and TRBJ2-1, with 12 bases fitting TRBD2. This CDR3 is 16 amino acids long. The V segment lost 1 base and the J segment 8 bases; nucleotides outside the gene matches: 7. In germline, CDR1 is SGHRS, CDR2 YFSETQ. Written as DNA, the CDR3 is TGCGCCAGCAGCTTGTCATCTAGCGGGAGGGCCTATGAGCAGTTCTTC. Its translation: CASSLSSSGRAYEQFF.

The chain recombines TRBV7-9 with TRBJ1-2; D is possibly TRBD1 (5 bases). V shed 0 bases and J shed 4 bases, with 12 bases lying between them. This CDR3 region has 15 residues. The V gene's germline CDR1 is SEHNR and CDR2 FQNEAQ (reference sequence). CDR3 DNA sequence: TGTGCCAGCAGCTTAGCGCAGGGTACCCTCTATGGCTACACCTTC. Translation: CASSLAQGTLYGYTF.

The gene calls are TRBV27 and TRBJ2-7; D is uncertain. Trimming took off 5 bases at V and 6 bases at J, with 17 bases between the two ends. The length of the CDR3 is 14 residues. In germline, CDR1 is MNHEY, CDR2 SMNVEV (reference sequence). DNA of the CDR3: TGTGCCAGCAGTAGCCCGAACCCACGAAGCGAGCAGTACTTC. Translating it yields CASSSPNPRSEQYF.

The sample holds many counts of this clone. Other DNA variants within this sample encode the same CDR3. This sequence joins TRBV2 and TRBJ2-3; D not certain. The CDR3 spans 12 residues. V lost 0 bases and J 6 bases, leaving 4 bases between the germline ends. From germline, CDR1 is SNHLY and CDR2 FYNNEI. Here the CDR3 reads CASSEARDTQYF. The CDR3 DNA is TGTGCCAGCAGTGAAGCAAGGGATACGCAGTATTTT. The variable domain in full, with the rest retrieved from reference TRBV2 and TRBJ2-3, is EPEVTQTPSHQVTQMGQEVILRCVPISNHLYFYWYRQILGQKVEFLVSFYNNEISEKSEIFDDQFSVERPDGSNFTLKIRSTKLEDSAMYFCASSEARDTQYFGPGTRLTVL.

The chain employs TRBV14 and TRBJ1-2; D remains unclear. The CDR3 has 12 residues. Per germline, CDR1 SGHDN and CDR2 FVKESK. Trimming shortened V by 1 base and J by 7 bases, and 7 bases separated the two germline ends. CDR3 residues: CASSQVYGGYTF. As DNA, the CDR3 is TGTGCCAGCAGCCAAGTATACGGTGGCTACACCTTC.

V and J are TRBV2 and TRBJ2-1; no clear D. This CDR3 has 13 residues. The V and J ends lost 7 bases and 4 bases respectively, with 11 bases between them. The germline CDR1 and CDR2 sequences are SNHLY and FYNNEI. Written as DNA, the CDR3 is TGTGCCAGCAATGCTGCCGGTTACAATGAGCAGTTCTTC. Protein sequence: CASNAAGYNEQFF. The entire variable domain, with the rest obtained from reference TRBV2 and TRBJ2-1, is as follows: EPEVTQTPSHQVTQMGQEVILRCVPISNHLYFYWYRQILGQKVEFLVSFYNNEISEKSEIFDDQFSVERPDGSNFTLKIRSTKLEDSAMYFCASNAAGYNEQFFGPGTRLTVL.

This clone was detected only a few times. The rearrangement links TRBV19 to TRBJ1-3; the D is unclear. The CDR3 is 13 residues long. CDR1 and CDR2 (germline): LNHDA, SQIVND (reference sequence). V lost 8 bases and J lost 2, with 10 bases in between. CDR3 DNA sequence: TGTGCCAGTCGGAAGATCCCTGGAAACACCATATATTTT. This codes for CASRKIPGNTIYF. Together with reference TRBV19 and TRBJ1-3, the CDR3 gives the full variable domain: DGGITQSPKYLFRKEGQNVTLSCEQNLNHDAMYWYRQDPGQGLRLIYYSQIVNDFQKGDIAEGYSVSREKKESFPLTVTSAQKNPTAFYLCASRKIPGNTIYFGEGSWLTVV.

This rearrangement joins TRBV5-1 to TRBJ2-6; 14 nucleotides agree with TRBD2. This CDR3 comprises 21 residues. V lost 3 bases, J lost 0 bases, and 11 bases stayed unmatched. The germline CDR1 and CDR2 sequences are SGHRS and YFSETQ. CDR3: CASSSGLAGEPYTSGANVLTF. The CDR3 nucleotides read TGCGCCAGCAGCTCGGGACTAGCGGGGGAACCCTACACCTCTGGGGCCAACGTCCTGACTTTC.

This clone was seen a handful of times. The chain combines TRBV18 with TRBJ2-7, with D tentatively TRBD2 (6 bases). The CDR3 runs to 16 residues. Germline V gives CDR1 KGHSH, CDR2 LQKENI. Deletions cut 1 base from V and 6 bases from J, with 19 bases between. CDR3: CASSPQKASAAVEQYF. CDR3 coding DNA: TGTGCCAGCTCACCACAAAAGGCTAGCGCGGCAGTCGAGCAGTACTTC.

The DNA of the CDR3 is TGCAGCGTTGGGGACAGGGAAGGGATACGAAACACTGAAGCTTTCTTT. Its translation: CSVGDREGIRNTEAFF. The V gene is TRBV29-1, the J gene TRBJ1-1; 9 bases fit TRBD1. V was pared by 4 bases and J by 2 bases, with 11 bases of the junction left unmatched. Looked up from germline, CDR1 is SQVTM and CDR2 is ANQGSEA. The CDR3 consists of 16 residues. The full variable domain, rest sourced from reference TRBV29-1 and TRBJ1-1, is SAVISQKPSRDICQRGTSLTIQCQVDSQVTMMFWYRQQPGQSLTLIATANQGSEATYESGFVIDKFPISRPNLTFSTLTVSNMSPEDSSIYLCSVGDREGIRNTEAFFGQGTRLTVV.

The gene calls are TRBV6-5 and TRBJ1-1; D remains ambiguous. The germline V gene has CDR1 MNHEY and CDR2 SVGAGI. Trimming removed 4 bases from V and 0 bases from J, with 9 bases in between. CDR3 size: 14 residues. The CDR3 nucleotides are TGTGCCAGCAGTTCGGGAGCCATGAACACTGAAGCTTTCTTT. Translated: CASSSGAMNTEAFF.